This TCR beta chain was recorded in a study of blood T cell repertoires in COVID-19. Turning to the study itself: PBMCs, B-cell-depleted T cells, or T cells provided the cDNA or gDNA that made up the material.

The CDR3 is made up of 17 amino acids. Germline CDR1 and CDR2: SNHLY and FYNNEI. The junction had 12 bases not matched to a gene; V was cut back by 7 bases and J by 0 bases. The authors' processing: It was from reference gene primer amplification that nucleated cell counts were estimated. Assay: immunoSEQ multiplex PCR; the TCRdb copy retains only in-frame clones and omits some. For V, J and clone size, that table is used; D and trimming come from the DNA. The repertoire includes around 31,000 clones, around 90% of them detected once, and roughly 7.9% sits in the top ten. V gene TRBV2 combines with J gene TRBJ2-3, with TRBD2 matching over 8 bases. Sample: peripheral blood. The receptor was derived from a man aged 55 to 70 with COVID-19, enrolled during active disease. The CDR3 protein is CASTSGASGGSTDTQYF. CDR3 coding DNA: TGTGCCAGCACCTCCGGGGCGAGCGGGGGTAGCACAGATACGCAGTATTTT.